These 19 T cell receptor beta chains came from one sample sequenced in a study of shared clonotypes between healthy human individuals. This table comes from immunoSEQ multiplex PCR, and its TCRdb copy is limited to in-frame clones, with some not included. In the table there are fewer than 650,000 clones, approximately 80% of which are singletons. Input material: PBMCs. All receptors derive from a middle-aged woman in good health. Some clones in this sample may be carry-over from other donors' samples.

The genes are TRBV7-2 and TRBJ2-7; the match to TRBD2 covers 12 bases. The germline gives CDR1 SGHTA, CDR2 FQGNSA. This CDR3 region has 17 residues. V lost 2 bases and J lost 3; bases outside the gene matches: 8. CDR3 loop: CASSLTPRLAGDYEQYF. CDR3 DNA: TGTGCCAGCAGCTTAACCCCCCGACTAGCGGGAGACTACGAGCAGTACTTC. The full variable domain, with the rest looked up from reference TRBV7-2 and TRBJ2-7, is GAGVSQSPSNKVTEKGKDVELRCDPISGHTALYWYRQSLGQGLEFLIYFQGNSAPDKSGLPSDRFSAERTGGSVSTLTIQRTQQEDSAVYLCASSLTPRLAGDYEQYFGPGTRLTVT.

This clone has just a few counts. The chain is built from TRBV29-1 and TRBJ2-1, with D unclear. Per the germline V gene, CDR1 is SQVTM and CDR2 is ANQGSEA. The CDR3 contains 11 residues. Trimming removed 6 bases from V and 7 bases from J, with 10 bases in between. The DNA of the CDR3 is TGCAGCGTGAGAAGGGCTAATGAGCAGTTCTTC. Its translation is CSVRRANEQFF.

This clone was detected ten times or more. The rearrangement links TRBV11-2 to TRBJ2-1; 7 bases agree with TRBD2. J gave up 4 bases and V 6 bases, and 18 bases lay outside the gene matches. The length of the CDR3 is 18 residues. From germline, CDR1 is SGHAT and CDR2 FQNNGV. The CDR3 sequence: CASRVGRWGGSPYNEQFF. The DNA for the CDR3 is TGTGCCAGCAGGGTCGGTCGGTGGGGCGGGAGTCCTTACAATGAGCAGTTCTTC.

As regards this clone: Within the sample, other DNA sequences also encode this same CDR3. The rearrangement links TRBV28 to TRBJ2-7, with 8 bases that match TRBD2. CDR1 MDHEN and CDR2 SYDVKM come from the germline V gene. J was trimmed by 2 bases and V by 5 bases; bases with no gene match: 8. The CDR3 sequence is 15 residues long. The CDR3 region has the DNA TGTGCCAGCAGTCCTCCAGCGGGGGCCCCCTACGAGCAGTACTTC. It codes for CASSPPAGAPYEQYF.

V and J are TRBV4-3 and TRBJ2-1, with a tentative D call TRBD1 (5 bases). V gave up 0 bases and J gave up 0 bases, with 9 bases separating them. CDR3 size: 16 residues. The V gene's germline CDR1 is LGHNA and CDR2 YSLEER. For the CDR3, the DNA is TGCGCCAGCAGCCAAGACCTGACAGACTCCTACAATGAGCAGTTCTTC. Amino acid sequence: CASSQDLTDSYNEQFF.

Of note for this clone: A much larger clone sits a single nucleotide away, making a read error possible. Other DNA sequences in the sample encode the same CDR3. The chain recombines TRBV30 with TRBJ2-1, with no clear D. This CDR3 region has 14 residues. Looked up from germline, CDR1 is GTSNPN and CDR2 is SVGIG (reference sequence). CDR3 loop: CALQRQSSYNEQFF. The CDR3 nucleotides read TGTGCGTTGCAAAGGCAGAGCTCCTACAATGAGCAGTTCTTC. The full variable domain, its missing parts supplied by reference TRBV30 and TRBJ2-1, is SQTIHQWPATLVQPVGSPLSLECTVEGTSNPNLYWYRQAAGRGLQLLFYSVGIGQISSEVPQNLSASRPQDRQFILSSKKLLLSDSGFYLCALQRQSSYNEQFFGPGTRLTVL.

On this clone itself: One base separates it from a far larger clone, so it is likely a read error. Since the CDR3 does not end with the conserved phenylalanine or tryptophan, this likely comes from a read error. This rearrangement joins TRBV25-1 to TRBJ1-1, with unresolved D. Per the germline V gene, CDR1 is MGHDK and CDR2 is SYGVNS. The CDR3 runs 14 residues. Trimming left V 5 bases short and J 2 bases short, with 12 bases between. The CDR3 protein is CASSPPADNTEAFS. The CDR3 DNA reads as TGTGCCAGCAGTCCCCCGGCAGACAACACTGAAGCTTTCTCT.

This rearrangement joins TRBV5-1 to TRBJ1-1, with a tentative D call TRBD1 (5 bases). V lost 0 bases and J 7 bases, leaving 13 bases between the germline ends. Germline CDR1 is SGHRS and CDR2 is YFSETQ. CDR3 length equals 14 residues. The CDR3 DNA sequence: TGCGCCAGCAGCTTGGGTGACAGTCGGGGTGAAGCTTTCTTT. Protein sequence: CASSLGDSRGEAFF.

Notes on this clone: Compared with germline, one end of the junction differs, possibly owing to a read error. Here the CDR3 reads CASSRTGVHTEAFF. In DNA form, the CDR3 reads TGCGCCAGCAGCCGGACAGGGGTCCACACTGAAGCTTTCTTT. This chain links TRBV7-9 with TRBJ1-1; 9 bases match TRBD1. This CDR3 comprises 14 residues. The germline CDR1 and CDR2 sequences are SEHNR and FQNEAQ (reference sequence).

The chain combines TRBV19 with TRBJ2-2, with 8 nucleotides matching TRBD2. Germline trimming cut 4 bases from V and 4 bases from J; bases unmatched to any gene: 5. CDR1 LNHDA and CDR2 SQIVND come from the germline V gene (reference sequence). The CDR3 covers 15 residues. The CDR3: CASSTERGSTGELFF. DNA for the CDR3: TGTGCCAGTAGTACCGAGCGGGGGAGCACCGGGGAGCTGTTTTTT.

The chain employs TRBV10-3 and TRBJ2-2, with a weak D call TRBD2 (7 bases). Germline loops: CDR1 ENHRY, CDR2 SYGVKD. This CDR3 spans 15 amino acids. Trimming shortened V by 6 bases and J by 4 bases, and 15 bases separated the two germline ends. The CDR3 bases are TGTGCCATCAGAGGGGGGGGCGCGAGCACCGGGGAGCTGTTTTTT. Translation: CAIRGGGASTGELFF.

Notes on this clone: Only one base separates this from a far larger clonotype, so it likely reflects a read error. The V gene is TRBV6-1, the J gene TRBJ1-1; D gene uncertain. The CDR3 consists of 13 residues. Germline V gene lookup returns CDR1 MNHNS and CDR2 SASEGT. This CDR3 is CASSEQPNTETFF. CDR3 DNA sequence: TGTGCCAGCAGTGAACAGCCGAACACTGAAACTTTCTTT.

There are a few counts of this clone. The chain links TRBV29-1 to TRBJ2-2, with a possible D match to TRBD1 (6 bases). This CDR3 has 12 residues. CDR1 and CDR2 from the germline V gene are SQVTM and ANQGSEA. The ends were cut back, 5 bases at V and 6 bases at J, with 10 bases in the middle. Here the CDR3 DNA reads TGCAGCGTTCACAGGGATGCCGGGGAGCTGTTTTTT. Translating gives CSVHRDAGELFF.

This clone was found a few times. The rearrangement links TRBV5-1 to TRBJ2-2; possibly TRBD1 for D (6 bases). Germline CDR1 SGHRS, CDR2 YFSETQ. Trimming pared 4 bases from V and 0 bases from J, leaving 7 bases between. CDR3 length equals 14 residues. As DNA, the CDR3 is TGCGCCAGCAGCGGGACAACGAACACCGGGGAGCTGTTTTTT. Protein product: CASSGTTNTGELFF.

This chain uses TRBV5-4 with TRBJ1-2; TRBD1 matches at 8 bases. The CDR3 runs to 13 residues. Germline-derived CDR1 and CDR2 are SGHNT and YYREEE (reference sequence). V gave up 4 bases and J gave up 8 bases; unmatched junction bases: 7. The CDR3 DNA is TGTGCCAGCAGCATAGACAGGGGAAAAGGCTACACCTTC. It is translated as CASSIDRGKGYTF.

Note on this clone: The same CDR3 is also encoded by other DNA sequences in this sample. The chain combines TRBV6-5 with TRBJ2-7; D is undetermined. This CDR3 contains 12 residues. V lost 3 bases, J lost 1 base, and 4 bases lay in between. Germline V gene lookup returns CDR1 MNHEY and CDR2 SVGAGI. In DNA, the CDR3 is TGTGCCAGCAGTTATAGTTCCTACGAGCAGTACTTC. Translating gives CASSYSSYEQYF.

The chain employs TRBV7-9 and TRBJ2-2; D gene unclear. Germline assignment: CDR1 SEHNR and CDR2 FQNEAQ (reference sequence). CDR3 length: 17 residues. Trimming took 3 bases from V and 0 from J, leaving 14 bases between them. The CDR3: CASSFHLGYANTGELFF. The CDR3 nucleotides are TGTGCCAGCAGCTTCCACCTTGGCTACGCGAACACCGGGGAGCTGTTTTTT.

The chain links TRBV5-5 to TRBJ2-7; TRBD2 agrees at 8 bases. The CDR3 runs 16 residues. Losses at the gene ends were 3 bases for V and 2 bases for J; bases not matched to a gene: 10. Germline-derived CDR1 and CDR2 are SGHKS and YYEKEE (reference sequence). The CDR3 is CASSSDLTSVAYEQYF. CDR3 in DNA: TGTGCCAGCAGCTCTGACCTGACTAGCGTAGCCTACGAGCAGTACTTC.

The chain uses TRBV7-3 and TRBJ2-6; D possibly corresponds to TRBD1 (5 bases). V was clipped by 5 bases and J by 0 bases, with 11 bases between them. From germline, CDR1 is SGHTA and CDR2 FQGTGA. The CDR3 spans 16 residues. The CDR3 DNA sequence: TGTGCCAGCAGCATAGGGGTTCCCTCTGGGGCCAACGTCCTGACTTTC. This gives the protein CASSIGVPSGANVLTF.